These T cell receptor beta chains were read from a single sample in a study of cytomegalovirus exposure and HLA in healthy donors. Clones were sequenced by immunoSEQ multiplex PCR, and TCRdb holds only the in-frame ones, with some missing. In the table there are roughly 170,000 clones, 80% of which are singletons. Sequencing was performed on PBMCs. The receptors stem from a man aged 30 to 39 in good health and CMV-seropositive. CDR3s include the opening cysteine and the closing phenylalanine or tryptophan. A D gene is named only where the DNA matches it firmly. Rows give clone size only sometimes, using once, few, many, or a class for an expanded clone.

NA TRBJ2-3 NA TRBV6-1 CASSESKTEVWTDTQYF TGTGCCAGCAGTGAAAGTAAGACGGAGGTATGGACAGATACGCAGTATTTT
NA TRBJ2-1 once TRBV7-2 CASSLAHRSAYNEQFF TGTGCCAGCAGCTTAGCGCACAGGAGTGCCTACAATGAGCAGTTCTTC
TRBD1 TRBJ1-4 NA TRBV4-3 CASSQDPPRALGQGRQEKLFF TGCGCCAGCAGCCAAGATCCTCCTAGGGCCCTGGGACAGGGACGACAAGAAAAACTGTTTTTT
NA TRBJ1-1 once TRBV5-4 CASSPMSGGGVGWSTEAFF TGTGCCAGCAGCCCGATGTCGGGGGGCGGGGTCGGGTGGAGCACTGAAGCTTTCTTT
NA TRBJ2-1 NA TRBV7-2 CASWPGRNEQFF TGTGCCAGCTGGCCAGGGCGAAATGAGCAGTTCTTC
NA TRBJ2-7 NA TRBV7-9 CASSLPDSSHYEQYF TGTGCCAGCAGCTTACCGGACTCGTCCCACTACGAGCAGTACTTC
NA TRBJ2-1 NA TRBV29-1 CSAATQRELAPAWNNEQFF TGCAGCGCTGCAACCCAGCGAGAACTAGCCCCGGCGTGGAACAATGAGCAGTTCTTC
NA TRBJ2-3 once TRBV5-1 CASSLRWEKSTDTQYF TGCGCCAGCAGCTTGCGGTGGGAGAAAAGCACAGATACGCAGTATTTT
NA TRBJ1-1 NA TRBV30 CAWSMELNTEAFF TGTGCCTGGAGTATGGAGTTGAACACTGAAGCTTTCTTT
TRBD1 TRBJ1-4 NA TRBV29-1 CSVGTGDEKLFF TGCAGCGTTGGGACAGGGGATGAAAAACTGTTTTTT
NA TRBJ2-2 NA TRBV18 CASSPNGGNTGELFF TGTGCCAGCTCACCAAACGGGGGGAACACCGGGGAGCTGTTTTTT